This TCR beta chain was observed in a study of shared clonotypes between healthy human individuals. The CDR3 is 14 amino acids. V was clipped by 3 bases and J by 5 bases; unmatched bases: 4. The germline gives CDR1 SNHLY, CDR2 FYNNEI. The method was immunoSEQ multiplex PCR; TCRdb's version includes in-frame clones alone and lacks a portion of them. The table has roughly 640,000 clones, 74% seen once; the top ten hold less than 2%. The chain combines TRBV2 with TRBJ1-5; 7 bases are shared with TRBD1. The origin of this receptor is a woman in her thirties in good health. The specimen was memory CD4+ T cells sorted from blood. Indicated subset: CD45RA-negative fraction. The CDR3 DNA reads as TGTGCCAGCAGTGAGACAGGGCGGCATCAGCCCCAGCATTTT. It translates to CASSETGRHQPQHF.